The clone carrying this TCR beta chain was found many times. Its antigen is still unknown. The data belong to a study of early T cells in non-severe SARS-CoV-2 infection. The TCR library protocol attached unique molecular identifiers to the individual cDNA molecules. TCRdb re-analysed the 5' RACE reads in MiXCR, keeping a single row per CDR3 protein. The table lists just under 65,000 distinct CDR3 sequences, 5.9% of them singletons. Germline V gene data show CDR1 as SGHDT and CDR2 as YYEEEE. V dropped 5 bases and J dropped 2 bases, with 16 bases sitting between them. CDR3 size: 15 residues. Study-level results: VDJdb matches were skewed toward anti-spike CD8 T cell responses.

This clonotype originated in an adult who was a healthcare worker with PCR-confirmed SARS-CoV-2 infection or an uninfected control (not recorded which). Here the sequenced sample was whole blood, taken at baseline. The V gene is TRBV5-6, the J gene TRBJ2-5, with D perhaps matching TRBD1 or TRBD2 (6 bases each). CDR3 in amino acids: CASRISGGGQETQYF. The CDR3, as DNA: TGTGCCAGCAGAATCTCCGGGGGCGGGCAAGAGACCCAGTACTTC.